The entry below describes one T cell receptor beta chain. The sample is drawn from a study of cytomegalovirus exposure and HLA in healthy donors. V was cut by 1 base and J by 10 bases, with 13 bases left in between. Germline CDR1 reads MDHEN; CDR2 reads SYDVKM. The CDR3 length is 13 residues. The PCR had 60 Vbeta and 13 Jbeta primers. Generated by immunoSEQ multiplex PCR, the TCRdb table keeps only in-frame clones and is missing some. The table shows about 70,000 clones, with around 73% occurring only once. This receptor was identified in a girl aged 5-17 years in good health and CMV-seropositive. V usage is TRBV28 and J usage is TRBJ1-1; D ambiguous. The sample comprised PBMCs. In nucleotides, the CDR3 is TGTGCCAGCAGTTTATTCTCTCTTGGGAGAGCTTTCTTT. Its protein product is CASSLFSLGRAFF. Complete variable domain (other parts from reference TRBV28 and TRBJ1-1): DVKVTQSSRYLVKRTGEKVFLECVQDMDHENMFWYRQDPGLGLRLIYFSYDVKMKEKGDIPEGYSVSREKKERFSLILESASTNQTSMYLCASSLFSLGRAFFGQGTRLTVV.